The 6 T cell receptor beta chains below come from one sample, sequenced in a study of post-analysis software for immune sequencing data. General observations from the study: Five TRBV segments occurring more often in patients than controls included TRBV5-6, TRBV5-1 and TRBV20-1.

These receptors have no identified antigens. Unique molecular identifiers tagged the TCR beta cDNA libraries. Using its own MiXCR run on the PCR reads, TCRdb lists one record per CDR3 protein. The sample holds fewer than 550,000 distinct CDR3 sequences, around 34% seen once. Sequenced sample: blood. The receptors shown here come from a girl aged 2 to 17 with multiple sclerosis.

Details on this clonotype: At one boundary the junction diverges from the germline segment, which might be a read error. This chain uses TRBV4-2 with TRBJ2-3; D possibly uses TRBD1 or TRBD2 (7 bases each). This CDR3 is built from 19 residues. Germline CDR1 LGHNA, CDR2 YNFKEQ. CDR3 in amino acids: CASSQDGRGQWDLTGTQYF. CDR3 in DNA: TGTGCCAGCAGCCAAGATGGGAGGGGGCAGTGGGATCTCACAGGTACGCAGTATTTT.

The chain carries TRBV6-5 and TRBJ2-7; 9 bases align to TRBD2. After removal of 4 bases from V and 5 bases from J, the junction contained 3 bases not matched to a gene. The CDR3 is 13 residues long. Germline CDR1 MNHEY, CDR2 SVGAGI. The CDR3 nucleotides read TGTGCCAGCAGTTCTAGCGGGGAGGACGAGCAGTACTTC. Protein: CASSSSGEDEQYF.

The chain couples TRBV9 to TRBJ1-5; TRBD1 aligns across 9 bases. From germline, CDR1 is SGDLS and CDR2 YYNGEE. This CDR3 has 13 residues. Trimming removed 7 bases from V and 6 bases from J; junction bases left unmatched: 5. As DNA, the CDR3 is TGTGCCAGCGCACAGGGGGCCGGTCAGCCCCAGCATTTT. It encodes CASAQGAGQPQHF.

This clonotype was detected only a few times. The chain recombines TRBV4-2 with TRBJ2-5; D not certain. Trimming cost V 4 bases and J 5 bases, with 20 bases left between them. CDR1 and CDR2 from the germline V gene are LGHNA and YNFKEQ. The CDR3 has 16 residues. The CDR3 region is CASSPGISIEGETQYF. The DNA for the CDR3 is TGTGCCAGCAGCCCTGGGATTAGTATAGAAGGGGAGACCCAGTACTTC.

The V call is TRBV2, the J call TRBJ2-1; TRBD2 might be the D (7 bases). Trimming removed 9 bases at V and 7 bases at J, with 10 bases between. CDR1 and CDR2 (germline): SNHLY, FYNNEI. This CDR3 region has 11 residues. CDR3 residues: CARGGLNEQFF. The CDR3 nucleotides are TGTGCCAGGGGGGGGCTGAATGAGCAGTTCTTC.

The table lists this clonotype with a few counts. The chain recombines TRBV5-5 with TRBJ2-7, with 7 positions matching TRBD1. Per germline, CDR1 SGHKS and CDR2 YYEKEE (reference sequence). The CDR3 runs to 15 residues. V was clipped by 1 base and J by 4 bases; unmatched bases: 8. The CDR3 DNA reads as TGTGCCAGCAGCTTGAGAGGGGGCAGTCAGTACGAGCAGTACTTC. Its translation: CASSLRGGSQYEQYF.